This TCR beta chain appears in the sequencing data of a study of T-cell reconstitution after alpha-beta-depleted transplantation in children (dated by TCRdb to about 2016). General notes on the study: The study quantitatively tracked T-cell immune reconstitution after TCRalphabeta/CD19-depleted allogeneic hematopoietic cell transplantation in children using TCR repertoire profiling.

General findings and caveats noted by the study authors: In some patients, high TCRbeta diversity at day 60 was attributed to recipient T cells and intrathymic progenitors that had survived conditioning. Apparently early alphabetaT-cell count recovery about two months after transplant reportedly relied on only several hundred rapidly expanded clones derived from non-depleted graft cells. Hyperexpanded clone frequencies declined over subsequent months; after one year, T-cell counts and TCRbeta diversity were mostly attributed to newly produced T cells.

The intended sense of this specimen's treatment or condition label: allogeneic hematopoietic cell transplantation with graft depleted of TCRalphabeta T cells and CD19 B cells. The transplant recipients were children given TCRalphabeta/CD19-depleted allogeneic hematopoietic cell grafts. The method behind the library was PCR. Instrument used: Illumina HiSeq 2500. Molecular barcoding was employed in the preparation of TCR libraries, with unique molecular identifiers being used to normalize TCRbeta repertoire quantification. TCRdb reanalyzed the raw reads on its own, using fastp at Q25 for trimming and MiXCR for clone calling, and kept in-frame beta chains. Each CDR3 protein appears once, grouped with its most common genes and DNA. Present in this sample are hundreds of thousands of distinct CDR3 sequences, under 20% of which were seen just once. The ten top clones hold roughly 41% of the sample. To note about this clonotype: No antigen is known for it. A junction boundary mismatches the germline segment, possibly from a read error.

The sequence was obtained from a male patient between 2 and 10 years old who had a stem cell transplant for acute lymphoblastic leukemia, so the T cells may come from the graft donor. The sequencing used PBMCs, mostly from graft donor cells, collected 360 days after TCRalphabeta/CD19-depleted stem cell transplant.

The nucleotide sequence is given as TGTGCCAGCAGTTACTCGATCGGGTCGGAAAAAATGTTTTTT. This gives the protein CASSYSIGSEKMFF. The rearrangement combines TRBV6-5 with TRBJ1-4; the D gene is unclear. In the germline V gene, CDR1 corresponds to MNHEY and CDR2 to SVGAGI. The CDR3 starts with the cysteine, ends with the phenylalanine, and has 14 residues. Only the CDR3 part of the read is kept: 42 bases, read in frame from the first base.